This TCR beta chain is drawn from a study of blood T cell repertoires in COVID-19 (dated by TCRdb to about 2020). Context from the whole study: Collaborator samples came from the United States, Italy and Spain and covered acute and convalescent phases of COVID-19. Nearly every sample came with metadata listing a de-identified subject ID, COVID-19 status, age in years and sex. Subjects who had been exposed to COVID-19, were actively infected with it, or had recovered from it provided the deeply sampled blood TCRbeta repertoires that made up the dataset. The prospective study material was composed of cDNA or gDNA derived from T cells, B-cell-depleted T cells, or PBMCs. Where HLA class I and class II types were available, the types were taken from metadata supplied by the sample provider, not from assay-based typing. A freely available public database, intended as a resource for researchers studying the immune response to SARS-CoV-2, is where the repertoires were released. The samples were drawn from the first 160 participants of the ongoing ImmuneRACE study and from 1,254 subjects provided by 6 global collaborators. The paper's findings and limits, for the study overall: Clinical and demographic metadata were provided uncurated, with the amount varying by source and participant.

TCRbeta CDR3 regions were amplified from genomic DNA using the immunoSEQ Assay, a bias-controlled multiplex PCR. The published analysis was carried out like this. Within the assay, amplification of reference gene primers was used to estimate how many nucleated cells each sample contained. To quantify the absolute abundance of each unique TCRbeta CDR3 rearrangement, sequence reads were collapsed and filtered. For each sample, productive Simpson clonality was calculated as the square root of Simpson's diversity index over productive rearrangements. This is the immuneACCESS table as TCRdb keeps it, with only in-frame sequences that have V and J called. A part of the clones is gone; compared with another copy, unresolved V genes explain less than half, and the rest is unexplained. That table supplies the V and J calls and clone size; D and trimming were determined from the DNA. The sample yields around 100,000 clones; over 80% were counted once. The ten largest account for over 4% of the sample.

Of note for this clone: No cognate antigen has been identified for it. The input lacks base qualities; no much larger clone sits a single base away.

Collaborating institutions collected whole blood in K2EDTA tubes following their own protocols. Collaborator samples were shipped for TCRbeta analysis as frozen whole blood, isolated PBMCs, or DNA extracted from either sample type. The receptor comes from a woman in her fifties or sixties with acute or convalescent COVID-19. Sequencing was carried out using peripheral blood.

The CDR3 region reads CASSETSGGVTYNEQFF. Here is the DNA: TGCGCCAGCAGCGAAACTAGCGGGGGGGTAACCTACAATGAGCAGTTCTTC. The sequence is built from TRBV5-1 and TRBJ2-1, with 13 junctional bases fitting TRBD2. From its cysteine to its phenylalanine, the CDR3 spans 17 amino acids. Left in the record is the CDR3 DNA by itself, 51 bases read in frame from the first base. Trimming accounts for 4 bases at V and 2 bases at J, while the number of junction bases matched to no gene is 6. Sequences SGHRS (CDR1) and YFSETQ (CDR2) are obtained from the germline V gene.